The clone carrying this T cell receptor (beta chain) appeared many times. Its target is unknown. It was unsorted whole blood that yielded blood RNA, and germline DNA was also extracted. Starting material of 500 ng total RNA yielded TCR beta cDNA via a constant-region primer. Investigators got TCR beta libraries out of three nested multiplex PCR rounds, done with slightly modified ARM-PCR. It was with TRBV1-TRBV30 forward primers and a C-beta reverse primer that the first two PCR rounds were run, at about 10 cycles each. TCRdb itself ran the multiplex PCR reads through MiXCR, one entry per CDR3 protein. The table records approximately 320,000 distinct CDR3 sequences, around three fifths of them present only once. CDR3 length: 14 amino acids. Trimming took off 0 bases at V and 5 bases at J, with 10 bases between the two ends. The germline gives CDR1 ENHRY, CDR2 SYGVKD. These data come from a study of tumor-infiltrating lymphocytes in primary liver carcinoma. General study results and limits: Unsorted bulk sampling ruled out any CD4+ versus CD8+ repertoire comparison.

The specimen was peripheral blood. The TCR was taken from a woman younger than 45 with primary liver carcinoma and hepatitis B virus infection. The chain joins TRBV10-3 to TRBJ1-2; no clear D gene. In DNA, the CDR3 is TGTGCCATCAGTGAGTCGAACAATTGGTATGGCTACACCTTC. Protein sequence: CAISESNNWYGYTF.